This T cell receptor (beta chain) appears in the sequencing data of a study of shared clonotypes between healthy human individuals. Worth noting for this clone: What it binds is unknown.

Germline CDR1 GTSNPN, CDR2 SVGIG (reference sequence). This CDR3 is built from 12 residues. V lost 8 bases, J lost 4 bases, and 12 bases lay in between. Sequenced by immunoSEQ multiplex PCR; TCRdb stores in-frame clones only, minus some. The sample records 850,000 to 1,200,000 clones, about 75% being singletons. Study conclusions and caveats: Naive subsets generally had larger estimated richness than memory subsets.

Every donor was a Caucasian adult from Nashville, Tennessee. The sequence was obtained from a man younger than 35 in good health. The material sequenced was memory CD4+ T cells sorted from blood. Indicated subset: CD45RA-negative fraction. This chain uses TRBV30 with TRBJ1-3; D possibly corresponds to TRBD1 (5 bases). CDR3 loop: CALAGNGNTIYF. The CDR3 region has the DNA TGTGCCCTGGCAGGGAACGGAAACACCATATATTTT.